This T cell receptor beta chain comes out of a study of T cell changes during pregnancy in multiple sclerosis. Trimming took off 0 bases at V and 2 bases at J, with 5 bases between the two ends. CDR1 and CDR2 from the germline V gene are KGHSH and LQKENI. This CDR3 is 13 amino acids long. Only in-frame clones appear in the TCRdb table, and some are missing; sequencing was by immunoSEQ multiplex PCR. The table includes around 35,000 clones, 92% detected once. The source of this sequence is a female donor in good health, enrolled as a control in a pregnancy study. This rearrangement joins TRBV18 to TRBJ2-7; D is ambiguous. Sample: CD4+ T cells from peripheral blood mononuclear cells, taken in the third trimester of pregnancy. The DNA of the CDR3 is TGTGCCAGCTCACCACCGGCCGCCTACGAGCAGTACTTC. This gives the protein CASSPPAAYEQYF.